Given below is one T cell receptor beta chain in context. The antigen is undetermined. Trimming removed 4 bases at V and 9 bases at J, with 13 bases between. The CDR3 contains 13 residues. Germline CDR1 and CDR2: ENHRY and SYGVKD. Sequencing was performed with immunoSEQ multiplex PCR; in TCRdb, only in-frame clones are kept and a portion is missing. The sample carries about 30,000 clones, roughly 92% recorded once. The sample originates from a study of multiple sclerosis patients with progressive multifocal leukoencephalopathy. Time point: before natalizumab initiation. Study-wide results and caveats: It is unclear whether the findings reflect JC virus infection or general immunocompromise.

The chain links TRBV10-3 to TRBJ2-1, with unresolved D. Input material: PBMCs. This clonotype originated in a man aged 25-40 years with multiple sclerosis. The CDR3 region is CAISGTAETEQFF. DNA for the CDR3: TGTGCCATCAGTGGAACTGCGGAGACTGAGCAGTTCTTC.